This record concerns one T cell receptor beta chain sequence. The target of this receptor is not known. No quality values exist for individual bases; no much larger clone is one base distant. Read against the paper, the sample's time point label means: baseline before first vaccination. Vaccinee samples came from UK trials COV001 and COV002, including a single-blind randomized controlled phase 2/3 trial of AZD1222 (ChAdOx1 nCoV-19) in healthy adults. For TCRbeta chain sequencing, PBMC samples from trial participants were taken at day 0 and at day 28 after the second dose. As encoded in the germline V gene (reference sequence), CDR1 is LGHDT while CDR2 is YNNKEL. V sheds 4 bases and J sheds 4 bases, leaving 9 bases between their ends. Inclusive of the bounding cysteine and phenylalanine, the CDR3 is 13 residues long. The entry retains the CDR3 DNA only, 39 bases that are in frame from base 1. This record belongs to a study of T cell responses to AZD1222 COVID-19 vaccine (dated by TCRdb to the early 2020s). With regard to the full study: Because spike-specific TCR depth and breadth did not differ between the two schedules, AZD1222 recipients who got a second dose at roughly 4 weeks were pooled with those who got a second dose at roughly 12 weeks. Trial participants were enrolled into age subgroups of 18-55, 56-69 and 70-plus years, which contained about 160, 30 and 59 TCR-sequenced participants, respectively. A total of 233 trial participants underwent TCR sequencing, of whom roughly 210 had received two doses of AZD1222 and about 25 had received two doses of the MenACWY control vaccine.

Results the study describes overall, beyond this receptor: Participants were mostly white British, with more females than males. The authors suggested clonal diversity may have been underestimated. A significant rise in spike-specific TCR breadth and depth was observed after two AZD1222 doses relative to day 0 and relative to MenACWY recipients. Because no samples from the day 14 peak response were available, repertoires could be characterized only after the peak T cell response. Nearly half of unique spike-specific TCRs reportedly recognized epitopes outside regions mutated in the B.1.351 and B.1.1.7 variants. Vaccine-associated CD4 TCRs spanned the whole spike protein, with dominant responses in regions 160-218 and 743-854. Only a handful of AZD1222 recipients were SARS-CoV-2 seropositive at baseline, limiting conclusions about previously exposed vaccinees. The 56-69-year group was small, and its depth increase did not reach significance, likely because of low power.

The CDR3 regions of human TCRbeta chains were analyzed by immunosequencing. In the paper's pipeline: TCRs in the repertoires were matched against a reference library of SARS-CoV-2-specific TCRs that had been generated with the MIRA antigen-specificity platform. Breadth was defined as the fraction of unique TCRs that were SARS-CoV-2-associated, and depth was defined as the fraction of total T cells that were SARS-CoV-2-associated. Each spike-specific TCR was assigned to its reactive spike region and to a CD4 or CD8 class using the MIRA data. Log10-transformed breadth and depth values were compared by one-way ANOVA with Sidak's multiple comparisons tests. Drawn from immuneACCESS, this table holds only the in-frame rearrangements with V and J called that TCRdb kept. Clones are partly lost; checked studies trace under half to an unresolved V gene and leave the rest unexplained. For V, J and clone size, that table is used; D and trimming come from the DNA. A total of more than 150,000 clones appear in this sample, approximately 90% of them only once. The biggest ten clones account for about 2% of the sample.

The sequence was obtained from an adult in good health. The sample in question was peripheral blood, obtained on day 0 of AZD1222 vaccination. The chain couples TRBV3-1 (or the pseudogene TRBV3-2) to TRBJ2-3, and possibly TRBD2, on 6 matching bases. The DNA sequence reads TGTGCCAGCAGCCGGGACTTGTCAGATACGCAGTATTTT. This codes for CASSRDLSDTQYF.